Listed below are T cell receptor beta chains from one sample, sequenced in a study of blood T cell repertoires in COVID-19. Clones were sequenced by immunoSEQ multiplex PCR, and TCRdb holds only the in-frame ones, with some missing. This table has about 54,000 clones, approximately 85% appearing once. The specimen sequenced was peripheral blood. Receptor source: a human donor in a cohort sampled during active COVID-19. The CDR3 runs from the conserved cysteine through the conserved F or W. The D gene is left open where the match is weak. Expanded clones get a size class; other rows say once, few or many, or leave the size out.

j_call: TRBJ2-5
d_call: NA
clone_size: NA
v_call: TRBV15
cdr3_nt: TGTGCCACCAGCAGGGGGCGCGCACAAGAGACCCAGTACTTC
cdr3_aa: CATSRGRAQETQYF

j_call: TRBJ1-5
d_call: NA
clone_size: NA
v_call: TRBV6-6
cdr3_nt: TGTGCCAGCAGTTACTCGGTCGGCAGGGACAATCAGCCCCAGCATTTT
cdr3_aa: CASSYSVGRDNQPQHF

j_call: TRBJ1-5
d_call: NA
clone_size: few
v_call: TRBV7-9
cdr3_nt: TGTGCCAGCAGCTTCGCGAATCAGCCCCAGCATTTT
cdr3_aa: CASSFANQPQHF

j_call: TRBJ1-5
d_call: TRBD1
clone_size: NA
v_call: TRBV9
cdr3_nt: TGTGCCAGCAGCGTAGGACAGGGCGATCAGCCCCAGCATTTT
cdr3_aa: CASSVGQGDQPQHF

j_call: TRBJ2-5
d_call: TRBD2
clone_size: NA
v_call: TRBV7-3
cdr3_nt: TGTGCCAGCAGCCCCCGACTAGCGGGAGGGCAAGAGACCCAGTACTTC
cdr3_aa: CASSPRLAGGQETQYF

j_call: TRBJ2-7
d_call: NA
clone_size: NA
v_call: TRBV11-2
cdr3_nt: TGTGCCAGCAGCCGTAGTTGGGCCCCGGGATCTGACTACGAGCAGTACTTC
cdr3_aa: CASSRSWAPGSDYEQYF

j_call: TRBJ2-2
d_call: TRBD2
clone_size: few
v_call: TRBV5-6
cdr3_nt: TGTGCCAGCAGCTTTTTGGCGGGAGGGCCTCGAGCCGGGGAGCTGTTTTTT
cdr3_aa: CASSFLAGGPRAGELFF

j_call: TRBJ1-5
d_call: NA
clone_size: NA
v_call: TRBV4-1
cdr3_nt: TGCGCCAGCAGCCAAGATCAACAGGGCGGGAATCAGCCCCAGCATTTT
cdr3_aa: CASSQDQQGGNQPQHF

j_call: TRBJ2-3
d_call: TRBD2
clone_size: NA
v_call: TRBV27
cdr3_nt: TGTGCCAGCAGTTCTAGCGGAGGGAGGGGCACAGATACGCAGTATTTT
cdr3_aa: CASSSSGGRGTDTQYF

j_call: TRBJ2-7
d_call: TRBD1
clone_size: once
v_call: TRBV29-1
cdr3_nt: TGCAGCGCAGGACAGGGTGGATACGAGCAGTACTTC
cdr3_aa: CSAGQGGYEQYF

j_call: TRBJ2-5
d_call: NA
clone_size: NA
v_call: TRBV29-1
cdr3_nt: TGCAGCGCTACCAGGGCAGGGGAAGGGGTGACCCAGTACTTC
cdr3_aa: CSATRAGEGVTQYF

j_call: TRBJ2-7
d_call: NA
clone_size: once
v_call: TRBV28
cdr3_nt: TGTGCCAGCACCACAGGGATCTGGGAGCAGTACTTC
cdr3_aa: CASTTGIWEQYF

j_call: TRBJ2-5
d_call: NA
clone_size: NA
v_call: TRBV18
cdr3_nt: TGTGCCAGCTCACCACCGGCCAGGGCAGGAGAGACCCAGTACTTC
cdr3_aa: CASSPPARAGETQYF

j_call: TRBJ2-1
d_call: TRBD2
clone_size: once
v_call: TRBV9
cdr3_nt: TGTGCCAGCAGCGTAGCTAGCGGGAGAATGAATGAGCAGTTCTTC
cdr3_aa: CASSVASGRMNEQFF

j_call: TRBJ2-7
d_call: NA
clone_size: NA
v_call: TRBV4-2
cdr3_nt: TGTGCCAGCAGCCAGCTGACTAGAGGCAAGACCTACGAGCAGTACTTC
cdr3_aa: CASSQLTRGKTYEQYF

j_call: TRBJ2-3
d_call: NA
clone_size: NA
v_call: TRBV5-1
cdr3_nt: TGCGCCAGCAGCTTGTCGGGGATTCAAGATACGCAGTATTTT
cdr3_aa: CASSLSGIQDTQYF

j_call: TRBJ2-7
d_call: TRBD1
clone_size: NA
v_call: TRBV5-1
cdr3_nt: TGCGCCAGCAGCTTTTTCGGACAGGGCTACGAGCAGTACTTC
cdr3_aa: CASSFFGQGYEQYF

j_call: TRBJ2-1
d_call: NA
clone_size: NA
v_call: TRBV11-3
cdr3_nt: TGTGCCAGCAGCTTAGGGGGCCGCGAGCAGTTCTTC
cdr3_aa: CASSLGGREQFF

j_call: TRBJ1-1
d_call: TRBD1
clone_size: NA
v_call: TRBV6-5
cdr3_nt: TGTGCCAGCAGTTACACGCGGACAGGAGGCACTGAAGCTTTCTTT
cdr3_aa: CASSYTRTGGTEAFF

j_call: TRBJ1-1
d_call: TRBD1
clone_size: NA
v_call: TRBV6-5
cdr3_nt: TGTGCCAGCAGTTACGGGACAGGGCTGAACACTGAAGCTTTCTTT
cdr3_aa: CASSYGTGLNTEAFF

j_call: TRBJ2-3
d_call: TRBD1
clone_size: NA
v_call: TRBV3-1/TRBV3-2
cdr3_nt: TGTGCCAGCAGCAGGCCGGGACAGGGGACAGATACGCAGTATTTT
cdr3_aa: CASSRPGQGTDTQYF

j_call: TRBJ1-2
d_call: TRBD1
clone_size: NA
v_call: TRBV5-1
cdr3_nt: TGCGCCAGCAGCTTGGGGACAGGGGGTTATGGCTACACCTTC
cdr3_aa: CASSLGTGGYGYTF

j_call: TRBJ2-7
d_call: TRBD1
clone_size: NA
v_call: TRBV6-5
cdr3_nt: TGTGCCAGCAGCCCCTCAGGGGGTACCTACGAGCAGTACTTC
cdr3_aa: CASSPSGGTYEQYF

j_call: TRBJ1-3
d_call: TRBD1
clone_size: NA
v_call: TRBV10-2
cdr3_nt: TGCGCCAGCAGTGGGTGGGGACAGCTCCGCTCTGGAAACACCATATATTTT
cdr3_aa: CASSGWGQLRSGNTIYF

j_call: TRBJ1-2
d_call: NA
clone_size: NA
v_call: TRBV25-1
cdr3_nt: TGTGCCAGCAGTGAAGGAGGGGAGTACTATGGCTACACCTTC
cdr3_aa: CASSEGGEYYGYTF

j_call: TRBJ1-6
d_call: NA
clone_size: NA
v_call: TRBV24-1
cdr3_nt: TGTGCCACCAGTGATTTTAGGGGAGGTAATTCACCCCTCCACTTT
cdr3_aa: CATSDFRGGNSPLHF

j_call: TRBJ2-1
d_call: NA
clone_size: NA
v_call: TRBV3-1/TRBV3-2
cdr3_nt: TGTGCCAGCAGCCAAGGATGGAGTTCCTACAATGAGCAGTTCTTC
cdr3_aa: CASSQGWSSYNEQFF

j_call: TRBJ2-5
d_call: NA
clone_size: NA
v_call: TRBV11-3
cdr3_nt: TGTGCCAGCAGCTTTAACCAAGAGACCCAGTACTTC
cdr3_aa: CASSFNQETQYF

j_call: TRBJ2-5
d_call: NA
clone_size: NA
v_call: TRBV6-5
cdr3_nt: TGTGCCAGCAGCCCCGGACAGCTACAAGAGACCCAGTACTTC
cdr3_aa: CASSPGQLQETQYF

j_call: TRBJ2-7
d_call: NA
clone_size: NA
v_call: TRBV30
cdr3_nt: TGTGCCTGGAGTGCCCCCGGAGCGAGCTCCTACGAGCAGTACTTC
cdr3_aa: CAWSAPGASSYEQYF

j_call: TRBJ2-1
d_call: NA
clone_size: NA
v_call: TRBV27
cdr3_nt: TGTGCCAGCAGTTTCAGACAGAACTCCTACAATGAGCAGTTCTTC
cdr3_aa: CASSFRQNSYNEQFF

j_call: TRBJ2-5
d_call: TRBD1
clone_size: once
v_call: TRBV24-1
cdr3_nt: TGTGCCACCAGTGAACGGACAGGGGGACTTCAAGAGACCCAGTACTTC
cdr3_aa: CATSERTGGLQETQYF

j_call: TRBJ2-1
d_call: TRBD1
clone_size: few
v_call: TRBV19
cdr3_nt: TGTGCCAGTAGTATGGACGACAGGGCTAGGCAGTTCTTC
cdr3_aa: CASSMDDRARQFF

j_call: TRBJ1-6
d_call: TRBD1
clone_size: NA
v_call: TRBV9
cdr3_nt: TGTGCCAGCAGCGTAGAGGGACAGGGAAATTCACCCCTCCACTTT
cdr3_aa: CASSVEGQGNSPLHF

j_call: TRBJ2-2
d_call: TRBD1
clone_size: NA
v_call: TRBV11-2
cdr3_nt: TGTGCCAGCCACGGGACAGGGAACACCGGGGAGCTGTTTTTT
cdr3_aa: CASHGTGNTGELFF

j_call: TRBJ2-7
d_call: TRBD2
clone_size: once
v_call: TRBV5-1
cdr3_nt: TGCGCCAGCAGCCCCAACGGACTAGCGCTTCCAACTTCTCCTACGTTCAAATTC
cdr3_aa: CASSPNGLALPTSPTFKF

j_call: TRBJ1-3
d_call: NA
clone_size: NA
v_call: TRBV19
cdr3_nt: TGTGCCACCCTGGGGCAGATCCGTTCTGGAAACACCATATATTTT
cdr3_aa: CATLGQIRSGNTIYF

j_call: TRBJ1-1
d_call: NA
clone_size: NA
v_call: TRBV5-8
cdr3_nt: TGTGCCAGCAGCTTGGCTCTTGGGGACTTCATGAGGAACGGTGAAGCTTTCTTT
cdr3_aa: CASSLALGDFMRNGEAFF

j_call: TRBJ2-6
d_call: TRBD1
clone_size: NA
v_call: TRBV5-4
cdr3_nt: TGTGCCATCCCGAGGTCAGGGGGCTCTGGGGCCAACGTCCTGACTTTC
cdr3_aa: CAIPRSGGSGANVLTF

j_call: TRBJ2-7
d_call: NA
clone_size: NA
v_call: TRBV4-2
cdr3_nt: TGTGCCAGCAGCCTTAGCGATAGGCAGTACTTC
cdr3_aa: CASSLSDRQYF

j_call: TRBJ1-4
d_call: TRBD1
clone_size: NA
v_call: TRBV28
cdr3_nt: TGTGCCACCTGGACAGGGTTTGGTGAAAAACTGTTTTTT
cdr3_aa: CATWTGFGEKLFF

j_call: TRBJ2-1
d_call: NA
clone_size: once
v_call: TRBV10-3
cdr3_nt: TGTGCCATCAGTGAAATTAGTACTAGCCCTTTTTACAATGAGCAGTTCTTC
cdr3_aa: CAISEISTSPFYNEQFF

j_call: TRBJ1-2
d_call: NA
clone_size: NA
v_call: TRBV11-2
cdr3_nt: TGTGCCAGCAGCAGGGGACTCGGGGGAGGCTACACCTTC
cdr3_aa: CASSRGLGGGYTF

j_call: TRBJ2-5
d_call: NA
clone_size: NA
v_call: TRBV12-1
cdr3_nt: TGTGCCAGCAGCTTTAGTTCGGGTAGGGAGACCCAGTACTTC
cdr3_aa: CASSFSSGRETQYF

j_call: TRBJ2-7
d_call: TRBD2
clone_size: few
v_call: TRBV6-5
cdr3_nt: TGTGCCAGCAGTTACTCGGGGAGGGCTACCTACGAGCAGTACTTC
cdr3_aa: CASSYSGRATYEQYF

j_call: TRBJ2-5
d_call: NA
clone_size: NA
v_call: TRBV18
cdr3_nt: TGTGCCAGCTCACCTCTAAGCGGACAAGAGACCCAGTACTTC
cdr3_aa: CASSPLSGQETQYF